This TCR beta chain was observed in a study of OX40 agonist ivuxolimab in advanced cancers. Clones were sequenced by immunoSEQ multiplex PCR, and TCRdb holds only the in-frame ones, with some missing. The sample contains about 78,000 clones, around 87% of which appear only once. As to this clone: Its target is unknown.

On cycle 4 day 1 and cycle 7 day 1, as well as at baseline, blood was sampled. This CDR3 comprises 15 residues. Germline V lookup: CDR1 LNHDA, CDR2 SQIVND (reference sequence). V lost 0 bases, J lost 5 bases, and 14 bases lay in between. Whole-study findings and limits: Both blood CD4+ and CD8+ T cells showed clonal growth by week 6 at 0.1 to 3.0 mg/kg.

This TCR was sampled from an adult with an advanced solid tumor such as melanoma, head and neck, liver or kidney cancer. The source was CD4+ or CD8+ T cells sorted from blood, collected in a trial of the OX40 agonist ivuxolimab. The rearrangement links TRBV19 to TRBJ2-7, with no clear D. This CDR3 reads CASSIDLVETHEQYF. The CDR3 DNA is TGTGCCAGTAGTATAGATCTGGTAGAGACCCACGAGCAGTACTTC.